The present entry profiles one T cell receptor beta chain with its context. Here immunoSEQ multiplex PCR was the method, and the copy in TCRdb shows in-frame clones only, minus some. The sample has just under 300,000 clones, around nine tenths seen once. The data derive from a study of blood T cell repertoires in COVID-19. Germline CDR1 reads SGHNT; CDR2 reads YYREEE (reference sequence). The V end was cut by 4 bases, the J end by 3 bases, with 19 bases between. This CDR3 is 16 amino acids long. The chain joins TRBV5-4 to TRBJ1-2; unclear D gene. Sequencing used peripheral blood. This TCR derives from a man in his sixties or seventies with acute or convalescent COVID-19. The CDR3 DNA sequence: TGTGCCAGCAGCCTTGCGGTCTTACCGAGCGACTATGGCTACACCTTC. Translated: CASSLAVLPSDYGYTF.